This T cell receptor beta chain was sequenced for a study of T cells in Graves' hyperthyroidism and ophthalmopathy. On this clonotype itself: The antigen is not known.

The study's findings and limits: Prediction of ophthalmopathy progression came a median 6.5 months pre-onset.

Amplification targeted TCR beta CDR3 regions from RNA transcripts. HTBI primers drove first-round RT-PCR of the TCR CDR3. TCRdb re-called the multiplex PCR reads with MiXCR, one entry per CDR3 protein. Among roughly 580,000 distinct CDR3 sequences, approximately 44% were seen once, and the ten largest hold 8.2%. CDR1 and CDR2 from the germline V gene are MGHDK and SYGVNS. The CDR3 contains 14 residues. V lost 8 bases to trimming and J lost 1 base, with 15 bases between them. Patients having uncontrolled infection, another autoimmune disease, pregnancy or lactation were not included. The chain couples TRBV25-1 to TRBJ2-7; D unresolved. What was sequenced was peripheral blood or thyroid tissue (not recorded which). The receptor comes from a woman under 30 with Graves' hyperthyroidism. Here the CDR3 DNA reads TGTGCCAGCTCGCCCAGACCCTCTTCCTACGAGCAGTACTTC. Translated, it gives CASSPRPSSYEQYF.